This entry is about one T cell receptor beta chain. The antigen this receptor binds is unknown. No base-level quality is on record; no much larger clone is a single base apart. The data were taken from a study of PD-1 blockade in classical Hodgkin lymphoma (dated by TCRdb to 2018 to 2020). At the level of the whole study: Nivolumab dosing was 3 mg/kg intravenously every 2 weeks, continuing until either disease progression or unacceptable toxicity. A peripheral blood immune signature of response to PD-1 blockade in classical Hodgkin lymphoma was defined using TCR beta sequencing and CyTOF. Points the paper makes about the study in general: CD4+ but not CD8+ TCR diversity rose significantly by C4D1 (p=0.0027 vs p=0.16), most apparent in complete responders (p=0.02). Diversity was lower in patients who began nivolumab less than 1 year after ASCT, so these patients were left out of later analyses to avoid confounding by immune reconstitution. Baseline TCR diversity was reported to be lower in newly diagnosed patients than in healthy donors and to be lower still in relapsed/refractory patients. Among trial patients, those achieving complete response had baseline diversity similar to that of newly diagnosed patients, while diversity was significantly lower in partial responders and progressors. Only a single clinical trial cohort was studied, and what caused the repertoire differences, possibly disease activity or prior therapy, remained undefined.

Spanning cysteine to phenylalanine, the CDR3 consists of 13 amino acids. Only the CDR3 DNA stays, 39 bases, in frame from base 1. CDR1 and CDR2 are read off the germline V gene as MDHEN and SYDVKM. The junction carries 10 bases between V and J, which are trimmed by 3 bases and 5 bases respectively. The Qiagen DNeasy kit was used to extract genomic DNA both from unsorted PBMCs and from the negatively selected CD4+ and CD8+ fractions. Amplification of TCR beta CDR3 regions was done by immunoSEQ multiplex PCR with primers that anneal to V and J segments. Amplification bias was minimized using a synthetic immune receptor repertoire, and residual bias was removed computationally after sequencing. The source study handled its data this way. Custom Python scripts were used to quantify repertoire diversity as the Shannon entropy index. Unsorted, CD4+ and CD8+ repertoires were analyzed separately, except in combined analyses where CD4+ and CD8+ sequences were merged in silico. A clone counted as expanded when the clone's frequency after treatment rose at least 2-fold relative to C1D1, and clones undetected at baseline were given a pseudocount of 0.5. Clones with 0 or 1 copy at C1D1 were defined as singleton clones, while clones with 2 or more copies were defined as non-singleton clones. By matching protein sequences in sorted samples from the same patient, clones expanded in unsorted samples were annotated as CD4+, CD8+ or unknown. Wilcoxon tests were applied to paired samples to test diversity changes from C1D1 to C4D1. The table comes from immuneACCESS by way of TCRdb, which keeps in-frame sequences with V and J called. Part of the clones is missing from these tables; in studies checked, under half for an unresolved V gene and the rest for unknown reasons. The V and J calls and clone size come from that table; D and trimming were worked out from the DNA. Across this sample there are some 11,000 clones, with around 76% seen only once. The ten largest clones add up to 25% of the sample.

In the paper's terms, the time point label means: cycle 1 day 1 (C1D1), immediately before nivolumab initiation. All trial patients had relapsed after autologous stem cell transplantation, with cohorts A, B and C differing in prior brentuximab vedotin exposure. The trial cohort comprised some 60 patients with relapsed/refractory classical Hodgkin lymphoma whose best overall responses were complete response, partial response or progressive disease. Single-agent nivolumab was administered to trial patients in the multi-cohort phase II CheckMate 205 trial. An independent review committee assessed best overall response by applying the 2007 International Working Group response criteria. Trial PBMCs were collected immediately before nivolumab initiation (C1D1) and during therapy at cycle 2 day 1 and cycle 4 day 1. Peripheral blood was collected in 8 mL Vacutainer Cell Preparation Tubes, from which PBMCs were isolated by centrifugation and then cryopreserved.

Specimen: peripheral blood mononuclear cells (PBMCs), collected at baseline. The receptor chain draws on TRBV28 and TRBJ2-5, and TRBD1 may be the D gene, going by 6 matching bases. The sequence came from a human donor with classical Hodgkin lymphoma. The bases are TGTGCCAGCAGTTTTCATCAGGGGGAGACCCAGTACTTC. Its translation reads: CASSFHQGETQYF.